The TCR beta chain described here comes from a study of cytomegalovirus exposure and HLA in healthy donors. Regarding the study as a whole: Later analysis showed most CMV-associated TCR beta chains appearing HLA-restricted. An analysis that was carried out later associated 15,000 to 20,000 TCR beta sequences with HLA alleles at 0.05 false discovery rate.

V lost 4 bases and J lost 5; bases outside the gene matches: 5. The CDR3 spans 16 residues. Germline loops: CDR1 SGHDN, CDR2 FVKESK. It was with 60 Vbeta and 13 Jbeta primers that the PCR ran. How the authors handled the data: A follow-up analysis tallied about 88 million unique TCR beta chains, 9 million to 11 million shared. Generated by immunoSEQ multiplex PCR, the TCRdb table keeps only in-frame clones and is missing some. V and J calls and clone size are as listed in that table; D and trimming were resolved from the DNA. The repertoire holds 150,000 to 190,000 clones, with around 74% as singletons. Note on this clone: The antigen is undetermined.

This sequence joins TRBV14 and TRBJ2-5, with 15 bases identical to TRBD2. This TCR was recovered from a man aged 18 to 35 in good health and CMV-seronegative. The material sequenced was PBMCs. The CDR3 DNA reads TGTGCCAGCAGCCCCGGACTAGCGGGAGGGCTGGAGACCCAGTACTTC. Translating gives CASSPGLAGGLETQYF.